The 7 T cell receptor beta chains below were found in one sample sequenced in a study of cytomegalovirus exposure and HLA in healthy donors. 60 Vbeta and 13 Jbeta primers were used in PCR. Method: immunoSEQ multiplex PCR; TCRdb's copy keeps in-frame clones and lacks some. The sample includes under 250,000 clones, around 82% seen only once; the top ten take less than 3.5%. The specimen sequenced was PBMCs. These receptors were collected from a woman aged 25 to 39 in good health and CMV-seronegative.

This rearrangement joins TRBV2 to TRBJ2-5; 7 positions match TRBD2. CDR1 is SNHLY, CDR2 FYNNEI, per germline. After removal of 10 bases from V and 7 bases from J, the junction contained 15 bases not matched to a gene. CDR3 size: 14 residues. The CDR3 region is CATVGGEGSGTQYF. DNA of the CDR3: TGTGCCACCGTTGGGGGGGAGGGCTCGGGGACCCAGTACTTC.

The chain links TRBV12-5 to TRBJ1-1; 10 positions agree with TRBD1. Trimming took 6 bases from V and 7 from J; bases not matched to a gene: 14. Germline CDR1 LGHNT, CDR2 FRNRAP. This CDR3 has 16 residues. CDR3 sequence: CASGYSPGQGMSEAFF. In DNA form, the CDR3 reads TGTGCTAGTGGATATTCACCGGGACAGGGGATGAGTGAAGCTTTCTTT.

The chain recombines TRBV11-1 with TRBJ2-1; TRBD1 might be the D (5 bases). Trimming stripped 1 base from V and 8 bases from J, with 9 bases between. This CDR3 is built from 13 residues. Germline V lookup: CDR1 SGHAT, CDR2 FQDESV (reference sequence). CDR3 in DNA: TGTGCCAGCAGCTTAGGCAGGGCCGATGAGCAGTTCTTC. It translates to CASSLGRADEQFF.

Concerning this clone itself: The germline gene is not matched at one end of the junction; a read error may be the cause. The rearrangement uses TRBV7-9 and TRBJ1-2, with no clear D. Germline CDR1 and CDR2: SEHNR and FQNEAQ (reference sequence). This CDR3 contains 11 residues. The CDR3 loop is CASVEGYGYPF. CDR3 nucleotides: TGTGCCAGCGTTGAGGGCTATGGCTACCCCTTC.

The chain carries TRBV5-1 and TRBJ1-1; D is perhaps TRBD1 (6 bases). The CDR3 consists of 16 residues. CDR1 and CDR2 from the germline V gene are SGHRS and YFSETQ. V was trimmed by 3 bases and J by 6 bases, leaving 21 bases between them. For the CDR3, the DNA is TGCGCCAGCAGCTCCGATACCAGGGGATTAAGGCCTGAAGCTTTCTTT. It yields the protein CASSSDTRGLRPEAFF. The variable domain in full, with the rest retrieved from reference TRBV5-1 and TRBJ1-1, is KAGVTQTPRYLIKTRGQQVTLSCSPISGHRSVSWYQQTPGQGLQFLFEYFSETQRNKGNFPGRFSGRQFSNSRSEMNVSTLELGDSALYLCASSSDTRGLRPEAFFGQGTRLTVV.

The chain uses TRBV4-2 and TRBJ2-2; D is uncertain. The germline V gene encodes CDR1 LGHNA and CDR2 YNFKEQ. This CDR3 has 14 amino acids. Trimming removed 1 base from V and 6 bases from J, with 9 bases in between. In nucleotides, the CDR3 is TGTGCCAGCAGCCAAGGGAGTCCCTCCGGGGAGCTGTTTTTT. Protein sequence: CASSQGSPSGELFF.

The chain joins TRBV5-1 to TRBJ2-7; weak D call: TRBD1 (5 bases). This CDR3 is built from 14 residues. The germline V gene encodes CDR1 SGHRS and CDR2 YFSETQ. Trimming removed 0 bases at V and 7 bases at J, with 14 bases between. CDR3 DNA: TGCGCCAGCAGCTTGGTGGGCAGGGTGGGAGAGCAGTACTTC. It is translated as CASSLVGRVGEQYF.